The clone carrying this T cell receptor (beta chain) was observed once. Its antigen remains unidentified. This entry is derived from a study of cytomegalovirus exposure and HLA in healthy donors. Regarding the study as a whole: Common viral pathogens were later found to be apparently linked to several of the most significant clusters.

From germline, CDR1 is SQVTM and CDR2 ANQGSEA. The trim removed 6 bases at V and 7 bases at J, leaving 7 bases unmatched. The CDR3 totals 13 residues. PCR involved 60 Vbeta and 13 Jbeta primers. As originally analysed: The count from a later analysis was some 80 million unique TCR beta chains, 9.5 million to 13 million of them shared. Generated by immunoSEQ multiplex PCR, the TCRdb table keeps only in-frame clones and is missing some. V, J and clone size were drawn from that table, and D and trimming were deduced from the DNA. The sample holds 150,000 to 200,000 clones, 81% seen once. This chain uses TRBV29-1 with TRBJ1-5; 9 bases are a match to TRBD1. What was sequenced was PBMCs. This sequence originates from a man younger than 35 in good health and CMV-seronegative. The CDR3 DNA is TGCAGCGTAACAGGGGGCGTAGACCAGCCCCAGCATTTT. It is translated as CSVTGGVDQPQHF.